These T cell receptor beta chains were read from a single sample in a study of T cell responses to AZD1222 COVID-19 vaccine. Only in-frame clones appear in the TCRdb table, and some are missing; sequencing was by immunoSEQ multiplex PCR. The data show around 100,000 clones, with 88% seen just once and about 2% held by the top ten. The input for sequencing was peripheral blood, taken on day 0 of AZD1222 vaccination. These receptors were collected from an adult in good health. Each CDR3 is given with its conserved first and last residue. D genes are given only for firm matches. A clone size is listed for some rows: how often the clone was seen (once, few, many), or a class if it is expanded.

V gene	J gene	D gene	clone size	CDR3 protein	CDR3 DNA
TRBV19	TRBJ1-2	-	-	CASRTGSGGYTF	TGTGCCTCACGTACAGGGTCAGGAGGCTACACCTTC
TRBV28	TRBJ2-2	-	-	CASSAGRLGTGELFF	TGTGCCAGCAGTGCGGGCCGGTTGGGTACCGGGGAGCTGTTTTTT
TRBV14	TRBJ2-3	TRBD2	once	CASSPGLADADTQYF	TGTGCCAGCAGCCCGGGACTAGCGGACGCAGATACGCAGTATTTT
TRBV18	TRBJ2-7	TRBD1	-	CASSPSGTGDYEQYF	TGTGCCAGCTCACCCTCCGGGACAGGGGACTACGAGCAGTACTTC
TRBV11-2	TRBJ1-5	-	-	CASSLGGNAQHF	TGTGCCAGCAGCTTAGGAGGGAATGCCCAGCATTTT
TRBV9	TRBJ2-7	TRBD1	-	CASSGNTGTGDEQYF	TGTGCCAGCAGCGGGAATACCGGGACAGGGGACGAGCAGTACTTC
TRBV7-6	TRBJ1-4	TRBD1	-	CASSLGQGGTNEKLFF	TGTGCCAGCAGCTTAGGACAGGGAGGAACTAATGAAAAACTGTTTTTT
TRBV4-1	TRBJ2-2	TRBD2	-	CASSRAGLAEGVGELFF	TGCGCCAGCAGCCGAGCAGGACTAGCGGAGGGAGTTGGGGAGCTGTTTTTT
TRBV19	TRBJ2-1	-	-	CASSTQGWASYNEQFF	TGTGCCAGTAGTACCCAGGGATGGGCCTCCTACAATGAGCAGTTCTTC
TRBV4-1	TRBJ1-1	-	-	CASSQVAGALTEAFF	TGCGCCAGCAGCCAAGTAGCGGGTGCCCTCACTGAAGCTTTCTTT
TRBV3-1/TRBV3-2	TRBJ2-3	TRBD2	-	CASSQDLAGPTDTQYF	TGTGCCAGCAGCCAAGACTTAGCGGGACCCACAGATACGCAGTATTTT
TRBV28	TRBJ2-7	-	-	CASSLPTGRNYEQYF	TGTGCCAGCAGTCTCCCCACAGGGCGAAACTACGAGCAGTACTTC
TRBV19	TRBJ1-1	-	-	CASSIQGVSTEAFF	TGTGCCAGTAGTATACAAGGGGTTAGCACTGAAGCTTTCTTT
TRBV11-1	TRBJ1-1	TRBD1	-	CASSFIGQAYRAFF	TGTGCCAGCAGCTTTATAGGACAGGCGTATAGAGCTTTCTTT
TRBV12-3/TRBV12-4	TRBJ2-3	-	-	CASSVPGADTQYF	TGTGCCAGCAGTGTACCGGGGGCAGATACGCAGTATTTT
TRBV25-1	TRBJ1-2	-	-	CASSEGGGLKDGYTF	TGTGCCAGCAGTGAAGGGGGCGGGCTAAAGGATGGCTACACCTTC
TRBV28	TRBJ1-1	-	-	CASSLPDRLEAFF	TGTGCCAGCAGTTTACCCGACCGTCTAGAAGCTTTCTTT
TRBV2	TRBJ2-1	TRBD2	-	CASSPPSGRPPYNEQFF	TGTGCCAGCAGTCCCCCTAGCGGGAGGCCGCCCTACAATGAGCAGTTCTTC
TRBV14	TRBJ2-1	TRBD2	-	CASSQGSAGGYNEQFF	TGTGCCAGCAGCCAAGGCTCCGCGGGAGGATACAATGAGCAGTTCTTC
TRBV3-1/TRBV3-2	TRBJ2-7	TRBD2	-	CASSQGTSGYEQYF	TGTGCCAGCAGCCAGGGGACTAGTGGCTACGAGCAGTACTTC
TRBV7-2	TRBJ2-1	TRBD2	-	CASSLSREWGEQFF	TGTGCCAGCAGTCTGTCGCGGGAGTGGGGTGAGCAGTTCTTC
TRBV5-8	TRBJ2-3	TRBD1	-	CASSWGRTGGDTQYF	TGTGCCAGCAGTTGGGGCCGCACAGGGGGGGATACGCAGTATTTT
TRBV4-3	TRBJ2-1	-	-	CASSQGTGWNEQFF	TGCGCCAGCAGCCAAGGAACAGGGTGGAATGAGCAGTTCTTC
TRBV3-1/TRBV3-2	TRBJ2-7	-	-	CASSPTERPNYEQYF	TGTGCCAGCAGCCCCACAGAAAGACCGAACTACGAGCAGTACTTC
TRBV7-3	TRBJ2-1	TRBD2	-	CASSARTSGRNEQFF	TGTGCCAGCAGCGCCAGGACTAGCGGGAGAAATGAGCAGTTCTTC
TRBV7-3	TRBJ2-3	TRBD2	-	CASSLLAGADTQYF	TGTGCCAGCAGCCTACTAGCGGGAGCAGATACGCAGTATTTT
TRBV7-9	TRBJ1-2	-	-	CASSPGGEDGYTF	TGTGCCAGCTCTCCGGGAGGGGAAGATGGCTACACCTTC
TRBV18	TRBJ1-5	-	-	CASSRTDNQPQHF	TGTGCCAGCTCCCGGACAGACAATCAGCCCCAGCATTTT
TRBV6-5	TRBJ1-2	-	once	CASRNTAARADGYTF	TGTGCCAGCAGGAACACGGCAGCCAGGGCAGATGGCTACACCTTC
TRBV28	TRBJ1-6	-	-	CASSFHSGSAANSPLHF	TGTGCCAGCAGTTTCCATAGCGGCAGCGCGGCTAATTCACCCCTCCACTTT
TRBV7-9	TRBJ1-1	-	many	CASSSRAVGTEAFF	TGTGCCAGCAGCTCCAGGGCGGTCGGCACTGAAGCTTTCTTT
TRBV3-1/TRBV3-2	TRBJ2-7	-	many	CASSPTTGVYEQYF	TGTGCCAGCAGTCCTACGACTGGCGTCTACGAGCAGTACTTC